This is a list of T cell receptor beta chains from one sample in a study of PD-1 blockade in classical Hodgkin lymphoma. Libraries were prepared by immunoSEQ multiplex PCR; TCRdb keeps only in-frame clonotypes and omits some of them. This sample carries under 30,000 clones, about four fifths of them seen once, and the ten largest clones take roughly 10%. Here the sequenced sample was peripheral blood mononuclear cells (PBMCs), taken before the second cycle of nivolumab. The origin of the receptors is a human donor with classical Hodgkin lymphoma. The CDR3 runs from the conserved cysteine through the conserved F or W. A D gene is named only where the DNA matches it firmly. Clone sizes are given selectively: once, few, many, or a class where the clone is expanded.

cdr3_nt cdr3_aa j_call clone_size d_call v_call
TGTGCCAGCACGGGGTTTGGCACCGGGGAGCTGTTTTTT CASTGFGTGELFF TRBJ2-2 few - TRBV19
TGTGCCAGCAGCCAACCTTCCTCCAGGGCGGTTGAGCAGTTCTTC CASSQPSSRAVEQFF TRBJ2-1 - - TRBV14
TGTGCCAGCAGTTTAAGTCGACAGGGGAATTCACCCCTCCACTTT CASSLSRQGNSPLHF TRBJ1-6 - TRBD1 TRBV27
TGCGCCAGCAGCCAAGTGTCAGTTAAAAGGGCTTTCTTT CASSQVSVKRAFF TRBJ1-1 few - TRBV4-1
TGTGCCAGCAGTTCATCCGCAGGGGTCTATAATTCACCCCTCCACTTT CASSSSAGVYNSPLHF TRBJ1-6 - - TRBV27
TGTGCCAGCAGCGGTTGGGACAGGACCAATGAGCAGTTCTTC CASSGWDRTNEQFF TRBJ2-1 - TRBD1 TRBV27
TGTGCCAGCAGCTTATCGATGGGTTTAAGGGCCAACGTCCTGACTTTC CASSLSMGLRANVLTF TRBJ2-6 - - TRBV7-2
TGTGCCAGCAGCTTAGGCGGCCTAGCGAACACCGGGGAGCTGTTTTTT CASSLGGLANTGELFF TRBJ2-2 - - TRBV7-8
TGTGCCAGCAGCTTAGCCGGGCAGGGGGTTACTGAAGCTTTCTTT CASSLAGQGVTEAFF TRBJ1-1 - TRBD1 TRBV13
TGTGCCAGCAGCCAGACAGTGAACACTGAAGCTTTCTTT CASSQTVNTEAFF TRBJ1-1 - - TRBV14
TGTGCCAGCAGCTTAGTAAGGGGCGCCCTGAGAGAGCAGTTCTTC CASSLVRGALREQFF TRBJ2-1 - - TRBV11-2
TGCGCCAGCAGCCAAGTCGCCTCGGATCTGAACACTGAAGCTTTCTTT CASSQVASDLNTEAFF TRBJ1-1 - - TRBV4-1
TGTGCCAGCAGCTTACTGGGCAACTACGAGCAGTACTTC CASSLLGNYEQYF TRBJ2-7 - - TRBV7-6
TGTGCCAGCAGCGTACAGGGGGCTGGGGAAAAACTGTTTTTT CASSVQGAGEKLFF TRBJ1-4 - TRBD1 TRBV9
TGCAGTGCCAGGGGGGAGGAGACCCAGTACTTC CSARGEETQYF TRBJ2-5 - - TRBV20-1
TGTGCCAGCAGCCTCGGGGCGGGGGTAAGCACAGATACGCAGTATTTT CASSLGAGVSTDTQYF TRBJ2-3 - TRBD2 TRBV27
TGCGCCAGCAGCCAAGGACCAGGGGTGGGCGAAAAACTGTTTTTT CASSQGPGVGEKLFF TRBJ1-4 - - TRBV4-3
TGTGCTAGTGGTTTGCCGTCGACAGGGTTAGACGAGCAGTACTTC CASGLPSTGLDEQYF TRBJ2-7 - TRBD1 TRBV12-5
TGTGCCAGCAGCGCCTTCTCCCGGGGGGGCTTTTCCTACAATGAGCAGTTCTTC CASSAFSRGGFSYNEQFF TRBJ2-1 - TRBD2 TRBV9
TGTGCCAGCAGCCCTGGGGCAGCCCAAGAGACCCAGTACTTC CASSPGAAQETQYF TRBJ2-5 - - TRBV9
TGTGCCAGCAGGAGCCCGGGGGAGACCCAGTACTTC CASRSPGETQYF TRBJ2-5 - - TRBV28
TGTGCCAGCAGTGGACTAGCGGGGGCAGATACGCAGTATTTT CASSGLAGADTQYF TRBJ2-3 - TRBD2 TRBV6-1
TGTGCCAGCAGCTTGAGACAGGTCGTTACCGGGGAGCTGTTTTTT CASSLRQVVTGELFF TRBJ2-2 - - TRBV5-5
TGCGCCAGCTCAATCGGGAACACTGAAGCTTTCTTT CASSIGNTEAFF TRBJ1-1 - - TRBV5-1
TGCGCCAGCAGCTTGGACACAGGGCCCCAAGAGACCCAGTACTTC CASSLDTGPQETQYF TRBJ2-5 - - TRBV5-1
TGTGCCACCTATCCCGGGGCATTCGGATTGACTGAAGCTTTCTTT CATYPGAFGLTEAFF TRBJ1-1 few - TRBV28